This is a list of T cell receptor beta chains from one sample in a study of blood T cell repertoires in COVID-19. The assay was immunoSEQ multiplex PCR, and TCRdb's table has in-frame clones only and misses some. The sample holds 300,000 to 400,000 clones, 89% seen once. Input material: peripheral blood. All receptors come from a woman aged 25-40 years with COVID-19, enrolled during active disease. The conserved cysteine and the conserved F or W are not part of the CDR3 here. Each record gives: V gene, J gene, CDR3 protein.

TRBV13	TRBJ2-1	ASTPVLAGGPLGEQF
TRBV5-5	TRBJ2-1	ASSLGKTVDEQF
TRBV6-5	TRBJ2-7	ASSYSPSGGSYEQY
TRBV15	TRBJ1-5	ATSSRQESNQPQH
TRBV5-3	TRBJ1-1	ARSQKRQEKGYNTEAF
TRBV6-5	TRBJ1-4	ASKLGTSNEKLF
TRBV6-5	TRBJ2-1	ASRAGLTYNEQF
TRBV2	TRBJ1-6	ASSAPTGFNSPLH
TRBV11-1	TRBJ1-2	ASSRTGARYGYT
TRBV6-5	TRBJ1-2	ASSYSSSGGHGYT
TRBV5-1	TRBJ2-7	ASSPGQGGEQY
TRBV4-2	TRBJ2-2	ASSQEVAGNTGELF
TRBV30	TRBJ2-1	AWSVTGSPYNEQF
TRBV19	TRBJ1-3	ASSESRDSGNTIY
TRBV10-3	TRBJ1-2	AISESGQNYGYT
TRBV6-1	TRBJ2-7	ASSEARMGGEQY
TRBV18	TRBJ2-5	ASSPQSGTSGGSATQY
TRBV18	TRBJ2-5	ASSPLGQIQETQY
TRBV6-5	TRBJ2-2	ASSYGNRGTGELF
TRBV7-9	TRBJ1-4	ASSRDRATNEKLF
TRBV19	TRBJ1-1	ASRQGSTEAF
TRBV3-1/TRBV3-2	TRBJ2-7	ASSQSGQLGEQY
TRBV2	TRBJ1-6	ASNSEASYNSPLH
TRBV7-2	TRBJ2-2	ATSDGTGAPGELF
TRBV5-1	TRBJ2-1	ASSLAFGWPGGENEQF
TRBV9	TRBJ2-2	ASAPGTARTYTGELF
TRBV6-5	TRBJ1-1	ASSWTGLTRGTEAF
TRBV27	TRBJ2-1	ASSGLGVGNEQF
TRBV6-6	TRBJ1-1	ASTGTSAF
TRBV4-2	TRBJ2-7	ASSQGQGTSLDEQY
TRBV13	TRBJ1-2	ASSQDRSPYGYT
TRBV27	TRBJ1-1	ASSLVADTEAF
TRBV6-5	TRBJ1-2	ASTDSYGYT
TRBV30	TRBJ1-1	AWSVNQGPAF
TRBV10-2	TRBJ1-5	ASSYDPDGGDQPQH
TRBV10-3	TRBJ1-1	AISGGGQPNTEAF